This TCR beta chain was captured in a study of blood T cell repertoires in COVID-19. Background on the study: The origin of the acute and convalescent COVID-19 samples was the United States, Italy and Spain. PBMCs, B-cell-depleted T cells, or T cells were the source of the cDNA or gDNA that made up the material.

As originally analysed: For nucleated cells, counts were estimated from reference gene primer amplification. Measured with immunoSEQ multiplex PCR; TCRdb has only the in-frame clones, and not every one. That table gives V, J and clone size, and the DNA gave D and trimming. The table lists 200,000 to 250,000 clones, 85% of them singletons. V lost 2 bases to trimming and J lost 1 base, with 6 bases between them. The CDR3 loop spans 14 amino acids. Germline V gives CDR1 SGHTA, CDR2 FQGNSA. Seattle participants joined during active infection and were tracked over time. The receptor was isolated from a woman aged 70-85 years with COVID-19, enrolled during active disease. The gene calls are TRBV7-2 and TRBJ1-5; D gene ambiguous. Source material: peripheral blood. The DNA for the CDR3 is TGTGCCAGCAGCTTAATTCTCAGCAATCAGCCCCAGCATTTT. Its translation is CASSLILSNQPQHF.